This T cell receptor (beta chain) was retrieved from a study of OX40 agonist ivuxolimab in advanced cancers. About the study: Males comprised 82.7% of the group, whose mean age was approximately 61 years (range about 20 to 79). A history of anti-PD-1, anti-PD-L1 or anti-CTLA-4 therapy was acceptable, and over 30% had some.

Findings and limits, study-wide: Near-lowest levels of clonal expansion characterized partial responders at 0.1-3.0 mg/kg. The authors did not determine the antigen specificity of the expanded peripheral T cells.

The data were produced by immunoSEQ multiplex PCR, yet TCRdb's version contains in-frame clones alone and is incomplete. Among some 30,000 clones listed, around three quarters were seen once. Worth noting for this clone: Its target is not known.

This specimen consisted of CD4+ or CD8+ T cells sorted from blood, obtained in a trial of the OX40 agonist ivuxolimab. This TCR derives from an adult with an advanced solid tumor such as melanoma, head and neck, liver or kidney cancer.

The CDR3 reads CASSPAVSNQPQHF. Here the CDR3 DNA reads TGTGCCAGCAGTCCGGCGGTTAGCAATCAGCCCCAGCATTTT. J is TRBJ1-5 and V is TRBV6-5; D is uncertain. The germline V gene encodes CDR1 MNHEY and CDR2 SVGAGI. V shed 5 bases and J shed 0 bases, with 8 bases lying between them. The CDR3 contains 14 residues.